The rows below give T cell receptor beta chains drawn from one sample of a study of T-cell reconstitution after alpha-beta-depleted transplantation in children. TCRdb analysed the PCR reads with MiXCR anew, one entry per CDR3 protein. The data show fewer than 500,000 distinct CDR3 sequences, about 45% seen once. Material: PBMCs, obtained before TCRalphabeta/CD19-depleted stem cell transplant. The receptors originated from a girl aged 2 to 10 with aplastic anemia, due to receive a stem cell transplant. CDR3s include the opening cysteine and the closing phenylalanine or tryptophan. The D gene is left open where the match is weak.

D gene	V gene	CDR3 protein
.	TRBV7-9	CASSLYGTSTEAFF
.	TRBV20-1	CSAREGAFQETQYF
TRBD1	TRBV11-2	CASSPGQGIYEQYF
.	TRBV12-3/TRBV12-4	CASSLAGGRRSYEQYF
.	TRBV7-2	CASSRSTRAKTQYF
.	TRBV12-3/TRBV12-4	CASAELLMNTEAFF
TRBD1	TRBV7-3	CASSLLGTGTGANEQYF
.	TRBV20-1	CSATSLGQPQHF
.	TRBV7-9	CASSSTTSGANVLTF
.	TRBV7-2	CASSTGASGEQFF
TRBD2	TRBV5-1	CASSGISGSFTGELFF
.	TRBV29-1	CSVVGPYNEQFF
.	TRBV7-3	CASSLNGNKGSGQETQYF
TRBD2	TRBV12-3/TRBV12-4	CASSFTLTSVFQGNEQFF
.	TRBV12-3/TRBV12-4	CASTTRADRNNEQFF
.	TRBV5-6	CASSFTDSGNTIYF
TRBD2	TRBV11-2	CASSSGLAGGPRGPDTQYF
.	TRBV20-1	CSARRRGGNTIYF
TRBD2	TRBV4-2	CASSPLAGGGETDTQYF
.	TRBV28	CASSFLRGDLRGTEAFF
.	TRBV12-3/TRBV12-4	CASSKADGVYEQYF
TRBD2	TRBV9	CASRVDGGRNTGELFF
TRBD1	TRBV6-5	CASSYRDRGFGTQYF
.	TRBV4-1	CASSQDPKDTGELFF
TRBD2	TRBV20-1	CSACTLAGARNEQFF
TRBD2	TRBV5-1	CASSPASGNSYNEQFF
.	TRBV5-1	CASSLDGNTGELFF
TRBD2	TRBV6-5	CASSYSDLAGGQAGELFF
.	TRBV7-8	CASSLTSGVSSTEAFF
.	TRBV20-1	CSVGAYEQYF
TRBD1	TRBV14	CASSQVDRVTSGANVLTF
TRBD1	TRBV29-1	CSGLTRGPGANVLTF
TRBD1	TRBV14	CASSQTGRETQYF